Each of the 22 T cell receptor beta chains below was sequenced from the same sample in a study of cytomegalovirus exposure and HLA in healthy donors. The PCR was carried out with 60 Vbeta primers and 13 Jbeta primers. This table comes from immunoSEQ multiplex PCR, and its TCRdb copy is limited to in-frame clones, with some not included. The repertoire holds approximately 72,000 clones, with almost 85% as singletons. The material sequenced was PBMCs. The receptors derive from a young man in good health and CMV-seronegative.

The chain combines TRBV28 with TRBJ1-1, with D unclear. V lost 5 bases, J lost 1 base, and 17 bases lay in between. The CDR3 length is 16 residues. CDR1 is MDHEN and CDR2 is SYDVKM in the germline V gene. The CDR3: CASSPPTGIRNTEAFF. DNA of the CDR3: TGTGCCAGCAGTCCTCCGACGGGGATAAGGAACACTGAAGCTTTCTTT.

The chain joins TRBV11-2 to TRBJ2-7; the match to TRBD1 covers 9 bases. The CDR3 totals 15 residues. In germline, CDR1 is SGHAT, CDR2 FQNNGV. V dropped 3 bases and J dropped 3; count of bases not matched to a gene: 6. The CDR3 region is CASSLGRDRVYEQYF. The CDR3 nucleotides read TGTGCCAGCAGCTTGGGCCGGGACAGGGTCTACGAGCAGTACTTC.

The V and J genes are TRBV5-1 and TRBJ2-7, with D tentatively TRBD2 (6 bases). Trimming pared 2 bases from V and 7 bases from J, leaving 19 bases between. The CDR3 runs 15 residues. Germline lookup yields CDR1 SGHRS and CDR2 YFSETQ. This chain's CDR3 is CASSFSLSGPPEQYF. The DNA for the CDR3 is TGCGCCAGCAGCTTCTCACTTAGCGGACCCCCAGAGCAGTACTTC.

The rearrangement joins TRBV7-2 to TRBJ2-7, with D possibly matching TRBD1 (5 bases). The germline CDR1 and CDR2 sequences are SGHTA and FQGNSA. This CDR3 region has 14 residues. V shed 5 bases and J shed 0 bases, with 11 bases lying between them. The CDR3 spells CASSRGGSSYEQYF. In nucleotides, the CDR3 is TGTGCCAGCAGCAGGGGTGGTAGCTCCTACGAGCAGTACTTC.

The chain joins TRBV4-2 to TRBJ1-2; 9 bases fit TRBD1. The V gene's germline CDR1 is LGHNA and CDR2 YNFKEQ. The CDR3 totals 13 residues. With 6 bases clipped from V and 5 bases from J, the junction kept 4 bases outside the gene matches. The CDR3 loop reads CASRRTGDYGYTF. DNA for the CDR3: TGTGCCAGCAGGCGGACAGGGGATTATGGCTACACCTTC.

The chain is built from TRBV29-1 and TRBJ2-6; weak D call: TRBD1 (6 bases). Trimming left V 4 bases short and J 0 bases short, with 7 bases between. Germline V CDR1 and CDR2: SQVTM, ANQGSEA. CDR3 size: 14 residues. The CDR3 sequence: CSVGGGSGANVLTF. CDR3 nucleotide sequence: TGCAGCGTTGGAGGGGGCTCTGGGGCCAACGTCCTGACTTTC. Looking up the rest from reference TRBV29-1 and TRBJ2-6 gives the full variable domain: SAVISQKPSRDICQRGTSLTIQCQVDSQVTMMFWYRQQPGQSLTLIATANQGSEATYESGFVIDKFPISRPNLTFSTLTVSNMSPEDSSIYLCSVGGGSGANVLTFGAGSRLTVL.

The V gene is TRBV5-1, the J gene TRBJ1-1; D is unclear. Germline values: CDR1 SGHRS, CDR2 YFSETQ. This CDR3 region has 11 residues. V was pared by 6 bases and J by 5 bases, with 8 bases between. CDR3 sequence (DNA): TGCGCCAGCACCGGAGGGACTGAAGCTTTCTTT. Translating gives CASTGGTEAFF.

J is TRBJ2-6 and V is TRBV2; 7 nucleotides align to TRBD1. This CDR3 has 19 residues. V shed 6 bases, J shed 1 base, and the junction held 15 bases outside the gene matches. The germline CDR1 and CDR2 sequences are SNHLY and FYNNEI. The CDR3, as DNA: TGTGCCAGCAGAACACGACAGGGTAACGGTTGGTCTGGGGCCAACGTCCTGACTTTC. This sequence encodes CASRTRQGNGWSGANVLTF.

The chain is built from TRBV7-3 and TRBJ2-2, with 14 positions matching TRBD2. The trim removed 1 base at V and 4 bases at J, leaving 5 bases unmatched. The CDR3 runs 18 residues. Germline V gene data show CDR1 as SGHTA and CDR2 as FQGTGA. The CDR3 protein is CASSLIGTSGGRTGELFF. The CDR3 coding sequence is TGTGCCAGCAGCTTAATTGGGACTAGCGGGGGCCGCACCGGGGAGCTGTTTTTT.

This clone was seen once. One end of the junction fails to match germline, which may point to a read error. This rearrangement joins TRBV7-9 to TRBJ1-4, with D possibly being TRBD1 (6 bases). Germline CDR1 is SEHNR and CDR2 is FQNEAQ (reference sequence). This CDR3 is built from 17 residues. The CDR3 bases are TGTGCCAGCAGCGTAGCAGACAGGCCGCTAAGGCATGAAAAACTGTTTTTT. This encodes CASSVADRPLRHEKLFF.

J is TRBJ2-1 and V is TRBV5-6; 9 bases fit TRBD1. The J segment lost 0 bases and the V segment lost 1 base, leaving 5 bases of the junction unmatched. CDR1 and CDR2 from the germline V gene are SGHDT and YYEEEE. The CDR3 extends over 17 amino acids. CDR3 sequence (DNA): TGTGCCAGCAGCTTGAGACAGGGGGGAATCTCCTACAATGAGCAGTTCTTC. It is translated as CASSLRQGGISYNEQFF.

CDR3 in amino acids: CASSPRTADTQYF. DNA for the CDR3: TGTGCCAGCAGCCCCCGGACAGCAGATACGCAGTATTTT. This chain uses TRBV7-9 with TRBJ2-3; D is perhaps TRBD1 (6 bases). Per the germline V gene, CDR1 is SEHNR and CDR2 is FQNEAQ (reference sequence). Between the trimmed V and J ends, which lost 5 bases and 4 bases, there was a span of 10 bases. The CDR3 spans 13 residues.

V gene TRBV19 combines with J gene TRBJ2-6; unclear D gene. This CDR3 comprises 15 residues. The V gene lost 3 bases and the J gene lost 1 base, with 7 bases spanning the gap. In germline, CDR1 is LNHDA, CDR2 SQIVND (reference sequence). The CDR3 nucleotides read TGTGCCAGTAGTATCACCAGGTCTGGGGCCAACGTCCTGACTTTC. It specifies CASSITRSGANVLTF.

This sequence joins TRBV19 and TRBJ2-1, with TRBD2 matching over 11 bases. Germline V CDR1 and CDR2: LNHDA, SQIVND (reference sequence). The CDR3 totals 17 residues. The ends lost 3 bases at V and 3 bases at J; junction bases unmatched: 7. CDR3 bases: TGTGCCAGTAGTATTTCAGGGACTAGCGGCTTCTACAATGAGCAGTTCTTC. This sequence encodes CASSISGTSGFYNEQFF.

This sequence joins TRBV10-1 and TRBJ2-1, with TRBD2 matching 8 bases. The CDR3 spans 12 residues. Germline V gives CDR1 WNHNN, CDR2 SYGVQD (reference sequence). The trim removed 11 bases at V and 3 bases at J, leaving 3 bases unmatched. DNA of the CDR3: TGCGCCTCCGGGGGGGGCTACAATGAGCAGTTCTTC. The encoded protein is CASGGGYNEQFF.

V gene TRBV6-5 combines with J gene TRBJ2-7, with D hard to call. The V end was cut by 5 bases, the J end by 3 bases, with 11 bases between. The germline V gene has CDR1 MNHEY and CDR2 SVGAGI. The CDR3 contains 13 residues. CDR3 protein: CASSGGSNYEQYF. DNA for the CDR3: TGTGCCAGCAGTGGCGGTTCCAACTACGAGCAGTACTTC.

The chain is built from TRBV5-6 and TRBJ2-1, with 14 bases aligning to TRBD2. J gave up 9 bases and V 3 bases, and 11 bases lay outside the gene matches. Germline lookup yields CDR1 SGHDT and CDR2 YYEEEE. The CDR3 length is 17 residues. CDR3 in amino acids: CASSSFGLAGGMGEQFF. The CDR3 nucleotides read TGTGCCAGCAGCTCTTTCGGACTAGCGGGGGGTATGGGTGAGCAGTTCTTC.

The chain couples TRBV27 to TRBJ1-5; 9 positions agree with TRBD1. Germline CDR1 and CDR2: MNHEY and SMNVEV (reference sequence). Unmatched junction bases numbered 1, after V lost 3 bases and J lost 1 base. The length of the CDR3 is 15 residues. The CDR3 DNA reads TGTGCCAGCAGTTTCGGGACAGGGAGCAATCAGCCCCAGCATTTT. Translation: CASSFGTGSNQPQHF.

The rearrangement links TRBV15 to TRBJ1-5; D not certain. Germline V gene lookup returns CDR1 LNHNV and CDR2 YYDKDF (reference sequence). The CDR3 has 12 amino acids. With 2 bases removed from V and 4 bases from J, the gap between germline ends came to 3 bases. CDR3 coding DNA: TGTGCCACCAGCAGACTTAATCAGCCCCAGCATTTT. Amino acid sequence: CATSRLNQPQHF.

This rearrangement joins TRBV6-1 to TRBJ2-5; 8 bases are shared with TRBD2. This CDR3 is built from 15 residues. The germline CDR1 and CDR2 sequences are MNHNS and SASEGT. With 2 bases clipped from V and 3 bases from J, the junction kept 5 bases outside the gene matches. The CDR3 sequence is CASSESDSGEETQYF. Written as DNA, the CDR3 is TGTGCCAGCAGTGAATCCGATAGCGGGGAAGAGACCCAGTACTTC.

The genes are TRBV7-6 and TRBJ2-3; 14 bases are shared with TRBD2. Per the germline V gene, CDR1 is SGHVS and CDR2 is FNYEAQ. With 5 bases clipped from V and 2 bases from J, the junction kept 9 bases outside the gene matches. There are 18 residues in the CDR3. The CDR3, as DNA: TGTGCCAGCAGCCCTCGGCGGACTAGCGGGGGGAACACAGATACGCAGTATTTT. Amino acids: CASSPRRTSGGNTDTQYF. The whole variable domain, remainder taken from reference TRBV7-6 and TRBJ2-3, is GAGVSQSPRYKVTKRGQDVALRCDPISGHVSLYWYRQALGQGPEFLTYFNYEAQQDKSGLPNDRFSAERPEGSISTLTIQRTEQRDSAMYRCASSPRRTSGGNTDTQYFGPGTRLTVL.

In DNA, the CDR3 is TGTGCCAGCAGCCAAACAGGGCTGAACACTGAAGCTTTCTTT. Amino acids: CASSQTGLNTEAFF. The chain combines TRBV25-1 with TRBJ1-1, with D perhaps TRBD1 (6 bases). Per the germline V gene, CDR1 is MGHDK and CDR2 is SYGVNS. This CDR3 spans 14 amino acids. Trimming took off 6 bases at V and 0 bases at J, with 11 bases between the two ends.